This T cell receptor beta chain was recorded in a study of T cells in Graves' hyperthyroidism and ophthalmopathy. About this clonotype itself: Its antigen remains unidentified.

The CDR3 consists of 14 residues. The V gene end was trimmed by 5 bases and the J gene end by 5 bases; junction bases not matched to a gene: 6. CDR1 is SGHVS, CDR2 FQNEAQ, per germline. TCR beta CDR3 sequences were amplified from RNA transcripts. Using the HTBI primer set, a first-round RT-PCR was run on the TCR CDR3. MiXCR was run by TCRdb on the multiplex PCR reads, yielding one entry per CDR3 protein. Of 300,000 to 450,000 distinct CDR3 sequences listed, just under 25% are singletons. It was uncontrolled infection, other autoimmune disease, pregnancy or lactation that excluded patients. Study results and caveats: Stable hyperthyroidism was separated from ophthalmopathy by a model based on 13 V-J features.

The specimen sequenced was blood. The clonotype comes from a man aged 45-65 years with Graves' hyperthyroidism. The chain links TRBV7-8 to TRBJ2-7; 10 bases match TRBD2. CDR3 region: CASSKAGGANEQYF. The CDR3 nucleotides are TGTGCCAGCAGCAAAGCGGGGGGGGCTAACGAGCAGTACTTC.